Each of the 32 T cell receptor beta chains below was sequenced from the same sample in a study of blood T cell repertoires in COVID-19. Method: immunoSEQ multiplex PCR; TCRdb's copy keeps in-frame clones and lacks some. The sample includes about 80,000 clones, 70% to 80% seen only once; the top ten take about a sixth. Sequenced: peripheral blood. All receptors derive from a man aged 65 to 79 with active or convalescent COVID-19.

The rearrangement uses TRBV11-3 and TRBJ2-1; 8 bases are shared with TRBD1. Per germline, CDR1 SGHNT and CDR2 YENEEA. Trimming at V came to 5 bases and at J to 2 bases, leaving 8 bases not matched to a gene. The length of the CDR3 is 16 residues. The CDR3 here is CASSPRDRRTYNEQFF. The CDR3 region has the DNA TGTGCCAGCAGCCCGCGGGACAGGCGAACCTACAATGAGCAGTTCTTC.

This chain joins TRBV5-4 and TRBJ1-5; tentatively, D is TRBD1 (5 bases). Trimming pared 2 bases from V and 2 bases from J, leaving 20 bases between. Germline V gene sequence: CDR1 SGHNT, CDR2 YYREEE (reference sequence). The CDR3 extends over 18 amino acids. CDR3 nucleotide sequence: TGTGCCAGCAGCTTTGAACCCTTTGGAGGGGATTGCAATCAGCCCCAGCATTTT. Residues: CASSFEPFGGDCNQPQHF.

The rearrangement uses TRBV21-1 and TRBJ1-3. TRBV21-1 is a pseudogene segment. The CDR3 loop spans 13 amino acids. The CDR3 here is CASSKFTGSTIYF. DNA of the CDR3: TGTGCCAGCAGCAAATTTACCGGGTCGACCATATATTTT.

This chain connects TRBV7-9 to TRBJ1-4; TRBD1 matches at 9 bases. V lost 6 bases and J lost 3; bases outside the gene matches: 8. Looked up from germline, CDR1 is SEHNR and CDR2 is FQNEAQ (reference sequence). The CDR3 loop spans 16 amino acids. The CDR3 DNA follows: TGTGCCAGCAGACCGGGACAGGGATCGGCTAATGAAAAACTGTTTTTT. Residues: CASRPGQGSANEKLFF. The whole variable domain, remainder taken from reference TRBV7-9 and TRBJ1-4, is DTGVSQNPRHKITKRGQNVTFRCDPISEHNRLYWYRQTLGQGPEFLTYFQNEAQLEKSRLLSDRFSAERPKGSFSTLEIQRTEQGDSAMYLCASRPGQGSANEKLFFGSGTQLSVL.

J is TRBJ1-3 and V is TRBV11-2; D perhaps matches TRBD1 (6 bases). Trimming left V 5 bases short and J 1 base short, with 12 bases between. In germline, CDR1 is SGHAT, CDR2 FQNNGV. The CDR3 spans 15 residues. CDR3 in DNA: TGTGCCAGCAGCGACATGGACAGTTCTGGAAACACCATATATTTT. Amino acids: CASSDMDSSGNTIYF.

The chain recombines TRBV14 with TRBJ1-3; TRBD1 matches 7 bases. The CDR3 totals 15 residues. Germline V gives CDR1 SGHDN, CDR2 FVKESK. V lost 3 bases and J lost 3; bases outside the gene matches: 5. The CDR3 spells CASSQGQWDGNTIYF. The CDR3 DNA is TGTGCCAGCAGCCAGGGACAGTGGGATGGAAACACCATATATTTT.

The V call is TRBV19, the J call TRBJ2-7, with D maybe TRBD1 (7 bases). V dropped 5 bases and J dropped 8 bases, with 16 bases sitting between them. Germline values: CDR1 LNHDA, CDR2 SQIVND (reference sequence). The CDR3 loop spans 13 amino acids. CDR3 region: CASSLQEGAQQYF. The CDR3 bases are TGTGCCAGTAGTCTACAGGAGGGGGCCCAGCAGTACTTC.

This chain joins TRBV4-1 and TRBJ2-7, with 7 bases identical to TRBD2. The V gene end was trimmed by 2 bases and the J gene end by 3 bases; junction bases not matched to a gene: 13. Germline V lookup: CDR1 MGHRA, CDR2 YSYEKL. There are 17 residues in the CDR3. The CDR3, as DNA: TGCGCCAGCAGCCAAAATTACGCGGGAGCCGAGGACTACGAGCAGTACTTC. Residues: CASSQNYAGAEDYEQYF.

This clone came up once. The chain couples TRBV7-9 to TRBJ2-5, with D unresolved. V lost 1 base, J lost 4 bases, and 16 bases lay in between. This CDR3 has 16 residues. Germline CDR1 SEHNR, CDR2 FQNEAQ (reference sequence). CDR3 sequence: CASSLVPPSRGETQYF. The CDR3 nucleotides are TGTGCCAGCAGCTTAGTCCCCCCCTCGCGTGGAGAGACCCAGTACTTC.

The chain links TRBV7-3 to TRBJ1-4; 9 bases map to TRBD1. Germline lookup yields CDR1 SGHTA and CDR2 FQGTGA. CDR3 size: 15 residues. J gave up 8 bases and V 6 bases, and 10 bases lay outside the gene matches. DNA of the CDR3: TGTGCCAGCAGTCCCACAGGGGGCGCGTGGGAAAAACTGTTTTTT. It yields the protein CASSPTGGAWEKLFF.

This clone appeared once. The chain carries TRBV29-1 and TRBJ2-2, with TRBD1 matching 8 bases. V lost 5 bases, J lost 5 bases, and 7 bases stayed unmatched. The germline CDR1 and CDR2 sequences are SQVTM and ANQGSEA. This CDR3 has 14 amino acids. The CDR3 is CSVLDRGVTGELFF. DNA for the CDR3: TGCAGCGTTCTAGACAGGGGAGTTACCGGGGAGCTGTTTTTT.

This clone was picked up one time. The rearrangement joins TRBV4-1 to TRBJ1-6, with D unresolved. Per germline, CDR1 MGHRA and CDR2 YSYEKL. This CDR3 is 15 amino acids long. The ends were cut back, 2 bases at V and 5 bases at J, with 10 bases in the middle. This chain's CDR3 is CASSQIPIHNSPLHF. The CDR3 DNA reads TGCGCCAGCAGCCAAATTCCAATCCATAATTCACCCCTCCACTTT.

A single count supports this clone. CDR3 DNA sequence: TGTGCCAGCAGTGATCGTAGAGGGAGAAACACCATATATTTT. It is translated as CASSDRRGRNTIYF. The chain links TRBV6-1 to TRBJ1-3; D ambiguous. Trimming stripped 3 bases from V and 5 bases from J, with 11 bases between. Germline V CDR1 and CDR2: MNHNS, SASEGT. This CDR3 contains 14 residues.

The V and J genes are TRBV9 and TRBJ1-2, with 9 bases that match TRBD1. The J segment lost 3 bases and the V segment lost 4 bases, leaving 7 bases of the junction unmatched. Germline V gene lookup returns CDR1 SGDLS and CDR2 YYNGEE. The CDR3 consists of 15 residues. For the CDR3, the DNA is TGTGCCAGCAGCCCCTGGGACAGGGACTACTATGGCTACACCTTC. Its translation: CASSPWDRDYYGYTF.

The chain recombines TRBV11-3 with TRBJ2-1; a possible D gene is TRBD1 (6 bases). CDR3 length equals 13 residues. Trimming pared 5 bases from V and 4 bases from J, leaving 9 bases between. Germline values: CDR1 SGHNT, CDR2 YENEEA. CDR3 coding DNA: TGTGCCAGCAGCAAACAGGGTTACAATGAGCAGTTCTTC. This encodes CASSKQGYNEQFF. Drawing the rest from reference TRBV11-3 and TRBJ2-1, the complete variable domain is EAGVVQSPRYKIIEKKQPVAFWCNPISGHNTLYWYLQNLGQGPELLIRYENEEAVDDSQLPKDRFSAERLKGVDSTLKIQPAELGDSAVYLCASSKQGYNEQFFGPGTRLTVL.

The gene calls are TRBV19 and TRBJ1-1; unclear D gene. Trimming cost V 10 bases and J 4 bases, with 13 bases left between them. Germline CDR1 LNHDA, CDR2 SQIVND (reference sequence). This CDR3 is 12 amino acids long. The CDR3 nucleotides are TGTGCCACCGGCCAGGTTGGCACTGAAGCTTTCTTT. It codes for CATGQVGTEAFF.

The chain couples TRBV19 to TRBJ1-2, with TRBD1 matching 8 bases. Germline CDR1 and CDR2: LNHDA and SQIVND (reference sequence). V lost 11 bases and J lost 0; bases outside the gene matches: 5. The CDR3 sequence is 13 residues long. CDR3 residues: CAVRTGTNYGYTF. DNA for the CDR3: TGTGCCGTCAGGACAGGGACTAACTATGGCTACACCTTC.

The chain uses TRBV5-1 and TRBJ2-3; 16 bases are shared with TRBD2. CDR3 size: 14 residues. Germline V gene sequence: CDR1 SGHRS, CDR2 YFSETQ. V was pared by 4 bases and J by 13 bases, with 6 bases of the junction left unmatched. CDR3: CASSPGTSGGAKYF. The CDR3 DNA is TGCGCCAGCAGCCCAGGGACTAGCGGGGGGGCCAAGTATTTT.

For the CDR3, the DNA is TGTGCCAGCTCACCGACAGGGGAAATTCGAGGCTACACCTTC. This translates into CASSPTGEIRGYTF. The chain employs TRBV18 and TRBJ1-2; 8 nucleotides align to TRBD1. The germline CDR1 and CDR2 sequences are KGHSH and LQKENI. V was clipped by 3 bases and J by 8 bases; unmatched bases: 8. The CDR3 totals 14 residues.

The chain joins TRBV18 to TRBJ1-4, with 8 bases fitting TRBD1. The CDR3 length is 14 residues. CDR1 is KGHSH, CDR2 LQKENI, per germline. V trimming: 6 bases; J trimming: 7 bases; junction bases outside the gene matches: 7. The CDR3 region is CASSLQGAREKLFF. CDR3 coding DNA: TGTGCCAGCTCTCTTCAGGGGGCGCGTGAAAAACTGTTTTTT.

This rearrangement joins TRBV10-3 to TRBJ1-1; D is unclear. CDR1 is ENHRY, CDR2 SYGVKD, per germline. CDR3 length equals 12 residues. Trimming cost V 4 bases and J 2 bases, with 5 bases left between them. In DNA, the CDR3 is TGTGCCATCAGTGCCAGAAACACTGAAGCTTTCTTT. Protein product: CAISARNTEAFF.

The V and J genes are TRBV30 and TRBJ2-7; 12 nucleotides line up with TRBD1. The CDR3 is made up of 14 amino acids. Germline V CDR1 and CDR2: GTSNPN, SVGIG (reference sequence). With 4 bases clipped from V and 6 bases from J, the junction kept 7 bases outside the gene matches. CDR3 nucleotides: TGTGCCTGGACGACCGGGACAGGGGGCATCGAGCAGTACTTC. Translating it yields CAWTTGTGGIEQYF.

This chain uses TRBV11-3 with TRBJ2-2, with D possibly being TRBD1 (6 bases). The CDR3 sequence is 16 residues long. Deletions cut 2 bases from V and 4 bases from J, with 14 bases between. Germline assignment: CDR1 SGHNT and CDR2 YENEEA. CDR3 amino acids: CASSLSTGGVTGELFF. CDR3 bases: TGTGCCAGCAGCTTATCGACAGGTGGGGTCACCGGGGAGCTGTTTTTT.

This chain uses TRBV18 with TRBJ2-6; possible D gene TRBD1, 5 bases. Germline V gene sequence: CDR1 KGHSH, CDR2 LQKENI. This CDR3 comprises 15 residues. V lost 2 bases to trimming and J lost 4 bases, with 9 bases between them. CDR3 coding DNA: TGTGCCAGCTCACCAAGGGGAACGGGGGCCAACGTCCTGACTTTC. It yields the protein CASSPRGTGANVLTF. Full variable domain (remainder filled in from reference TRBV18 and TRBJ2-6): NAGVMQNPRHLVRRRGQEARLRCSPMKGHSHVYWYRQLPEEGLKFMVYLQKENIIDESGMPKERFSAEFPKEGPSILRIQQVVRGDSAAYFCASSPRGTGANVLTFGAGSRLTVL.

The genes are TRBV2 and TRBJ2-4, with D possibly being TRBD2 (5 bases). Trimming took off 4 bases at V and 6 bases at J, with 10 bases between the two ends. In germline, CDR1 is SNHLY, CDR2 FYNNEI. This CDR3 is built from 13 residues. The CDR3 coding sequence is TGTGCCAGCAGTGCAGAGGGCGGAAACATTCAGTACTTC. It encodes CASSAEGGNIQYF.

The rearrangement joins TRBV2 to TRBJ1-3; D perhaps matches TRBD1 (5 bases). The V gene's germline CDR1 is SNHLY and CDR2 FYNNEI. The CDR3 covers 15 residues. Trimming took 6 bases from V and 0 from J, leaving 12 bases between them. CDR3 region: CASRAQGSSGNTIYF. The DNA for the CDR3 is TGTGCCAGCAGGGCCCAGGGAAGCTCTGGAAACACCATATATTTT.

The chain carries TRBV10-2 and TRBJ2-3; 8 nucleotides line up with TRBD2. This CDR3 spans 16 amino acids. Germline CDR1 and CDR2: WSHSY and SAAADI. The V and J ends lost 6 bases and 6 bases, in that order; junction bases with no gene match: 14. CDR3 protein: CASSPGGGSYSDTQYF. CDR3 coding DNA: TGCGCCAGCAGCCCCGGCGGGGGGTCATATTCGGATACGCAGTATTTT.

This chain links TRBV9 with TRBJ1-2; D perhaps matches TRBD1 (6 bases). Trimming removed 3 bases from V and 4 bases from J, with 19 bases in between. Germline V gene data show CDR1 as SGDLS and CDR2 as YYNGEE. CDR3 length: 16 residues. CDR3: CASSDSARDTSYGYTF. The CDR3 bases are TGTGCCAGCAGCGATAGCGCCCGGGACACTTCCTATGGCTACACCTTC.

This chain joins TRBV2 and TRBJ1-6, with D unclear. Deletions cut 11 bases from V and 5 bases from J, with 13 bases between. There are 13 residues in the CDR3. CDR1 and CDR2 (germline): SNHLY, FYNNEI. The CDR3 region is CAREARNNSPLHF. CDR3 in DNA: TGTGCCCGCGAGGCAAGAAATAATTCACCCCTCCACTTT.

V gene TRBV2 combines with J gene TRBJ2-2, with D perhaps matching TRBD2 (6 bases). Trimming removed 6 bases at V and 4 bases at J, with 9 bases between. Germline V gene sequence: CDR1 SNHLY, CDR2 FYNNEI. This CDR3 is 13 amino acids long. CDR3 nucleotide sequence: TGTGCCAGCAGGGGACTGGGCACCGGGGAGCTGTTTTTT. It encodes CASRGLGTGELFF.

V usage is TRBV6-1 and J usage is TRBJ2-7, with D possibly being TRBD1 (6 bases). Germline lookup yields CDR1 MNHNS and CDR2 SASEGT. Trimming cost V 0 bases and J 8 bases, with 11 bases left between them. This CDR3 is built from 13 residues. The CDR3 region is CASSEATGMKQYF. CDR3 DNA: TGTGCCAGCAGTGAAGCGACAGGTATGAAGCAGTACTTC.

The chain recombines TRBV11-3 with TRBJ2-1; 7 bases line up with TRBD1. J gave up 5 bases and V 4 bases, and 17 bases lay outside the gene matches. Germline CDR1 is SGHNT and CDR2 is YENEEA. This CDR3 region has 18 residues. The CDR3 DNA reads TGTGCCAGCAGCTCGGTTAGCACACCGGGACAGAACCACAATGAGCAGTTCTTC. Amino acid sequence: CASSSVSTPGQNHNEQFF.